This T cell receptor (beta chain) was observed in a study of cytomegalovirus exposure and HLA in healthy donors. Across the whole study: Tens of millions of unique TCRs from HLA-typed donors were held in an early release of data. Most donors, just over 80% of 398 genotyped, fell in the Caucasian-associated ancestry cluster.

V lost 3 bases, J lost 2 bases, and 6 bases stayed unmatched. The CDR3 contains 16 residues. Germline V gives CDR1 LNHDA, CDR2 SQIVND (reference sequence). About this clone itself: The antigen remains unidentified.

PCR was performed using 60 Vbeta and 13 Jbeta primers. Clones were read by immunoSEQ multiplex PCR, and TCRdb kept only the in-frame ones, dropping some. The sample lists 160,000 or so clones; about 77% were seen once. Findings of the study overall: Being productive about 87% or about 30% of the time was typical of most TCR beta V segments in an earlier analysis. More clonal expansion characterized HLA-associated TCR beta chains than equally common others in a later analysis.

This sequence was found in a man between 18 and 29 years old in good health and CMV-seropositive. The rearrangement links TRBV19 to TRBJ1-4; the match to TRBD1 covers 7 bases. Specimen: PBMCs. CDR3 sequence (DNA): TGTGCCAGTAGTATCTCGCGGACAGGTACTAATGAAAAACTGTTTTTT. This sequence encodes CASSISRTGTNEKLFF.